These T cell receptor beta chains were read from a single sample in a study of shared clonotypes between healthy human individuals. Sequenced by immunoSEQ multiplex PCR; TCRdb stores in-frame clones only, minus some. The sample lists 2 million to 2.5 million clones; 90% to 97% were seen once. The sequencing input was naive CD4+ T cells sorted from blood. These receptors came from a man between 18 and 35 years old in good health. The CDR3 runs from the conserved cysteine through the conserved F or W. A D gene is named only where the DNA matches it firmly. Size tells how often a clone was seen (once, few, many) or the class of an expanded clone, and some rows leave it out.

J: TRBJ1-1
V: TRBV27
D: TRBD1
size: .
CDR3: CASSWGQLNTEAFF
DNA: TGTGCCAGCAGTTGGGGACAGTTGAACACTGAAGCTTTCTTT

J: TRBJ2-5
V: TRBV6-1
D: .
size: .
CDR3: CASSAMGAGETQYF
DNA: TGTGCCAGCAGTGCCATGGGGGCTGGGGAGACCCAGTACTTC

J: TRBJ1-4
V: TRBV6-1
D: TRBD1
size: .
CDR3: CASRDKTGGSEKLFF
DNA: TGTGCCAGCAGGGATAAAACAGGGGGCAGTGAAAAACTGTTTTTT

J: TRBJ1-2
V: TRBV19
D: .
size: .
CDR3: CASSKGWEYGYTF
DNA: TGTGCCAGTAGCAAGGGATGGGAATATGGCTACACCTTC

J: TRBJ1-2
V: TRBV30
D: .
size: .
CDR3: CARTRGDYGYTF
DNA: TGTGCCCGGACCCGGGGGGACTATGGCTACACCTTC

J: TRBJ2-1
V: TRBV10-2
D: TRBD2
size: once
CDR3: CASSEMGPGLAGGSSYNEQFF
DNA: TGCGCCAGCAGTGAAATGGGACCGGGACTAGCGGGGGGGAGCTCCTACAATGAGCAGTTCTTC

J: TRBJ1-2
V: TRBV15
D: .
size: .
CDR3: CATSRDRQDTVYGYTF
DNA: TGTGCCACCAGCAGAGATAGGCAGGATACGGTCTATGGCTACACCTTC

J: TRBJ1-1
V: TRBV5-1
D: .
size: .
CDR3: CASSPGWLPGTEAFF
DNA: TGCGCCAGCAGCCCGGGTTGGCTCCCGGGCACTGAAGCTTTCTTT

J: TRBJ1-3
V: TRBV10-2
D: .
size: .
CDR3: CASNSVLGGNAGNTIYF
DNA: TGCGCCAGCAACTCAGTGCTTGGGGGCAATGCTGGAAACACCATATATTTT

J: TRBJ2-7
V: TRBV5-1
D: .
size: .
CDR3: CASRADSYEQYF
DNA: TGCGCCAGCAGGGCGGACTCCTACGAGCAGTACTTC

J: TRBJ2-1
V: TRBV6-6
D: TRBD2
size: once
CDR3: CASSYGLAGGRNEQFF
DNA: TGTGCCAGCAGTTACGGACTAGCGGGGGGGCGAAATGAGCAGTTCTTC

J: TRBJ2-3
V: TRBV7-9
D: TRBD2
size: .
CDR3: CAIDRGGGITDTQYF
DNA: TGTGCCATCGACCGTGGCGGGGGGATCACAGATACGCAGTATTTT

J: TRBJ2-7
V: TRBV7-2
D: .
size: .
CDR3: CASSFTLGVSEQYF
DNA: TGTGCCAGCAGCTTTACACTAGGGGTCAGCGAGCAGTACTTC

J: TRBJ1-2
V: TRBV25-1
D: TRBD1
size: .
CDR3: CASRTGGNYGYTF
DNA: TGTGCCAGCAGGACAGGGGGAAACTATGGCTACACCTTC

J: TRBJ1-2
V: TRBV7-2
D: TRBD1
size: .
CDR3: CASSLGGTAYGYTF
DNA: TGTGCCAGCAGCTTAGGGGGGACAGCTTATGGCTACACCTTC

J: TRBJ2-2
V: TRBV2
D: .
size: .
CDR3: CASRWAPNTGELFF
DNA: TGTGCCAGCAGGTGGGCCCCAAACACCGGGGAGCTGTTTTTT

J: TRBJ2-7
V: TRBV6-5
D: .
size: once
CDR3: CASSYDRAAYEQYF
DNA: TGTGCCAGCAGTTACGATCGGGCCGCCTACGAGCAGTACTTC

J: TRBJ1-2
V: TRBV6-1
D: .
size: .
CDR3: CASSLTRANYGYTF
DNA: TGTGCCAGCAGTCTGACGAGAGCTAACTATGGCTACACCTTC

J: TRBJ2-7
V: TRBV6-5
D: .
size: .
CDR3: CASTRGGGVSYEQYF
DNA: TGTGCCAGCACGAGGGGTGGGGGAGTCTCCTACGAGCAGTACTTC

J: TRBJ1-2
V: TRBV29-1
D: TRBD1
size: .
CDR3: CSIGTGGYGYTF
DNA: TGCAGCATCGGGACAGGGGGGTATGGCTACACCTTC

J: TRBJ2-1
V: TRBV28
D: .
size: .
CDR3: CASRGSDGGVYNEQFF
DNA: TGTGCCAGCAGGGGTAGTGACGGAGGGGTTTACAATGAGCAGTTCTTC

J: TRBJ1-5
V: TRBV4-1
D: TRBD1
size: .
CDR3: CASSQGGSTGTQPQHF
DNA: TGCGCCAGCAGCCAAGGAGGGTCGACAGGGACTCAGCCCCAGCATTTT

J: TRBJ1-1
V: TRBV6-5
D: TRBD1
size: .
CDR3: CASSRTGLRAFF
DNA: TGTGCCAGCAGCCGGACAGGCCTCCGAGCTTTCTTT

J: TRBJ2-7
V: TRBV2
D: TRBD1
size: .
CDR3: CASSEGQGIGEQYF
DNA: TGTGCCAGCAGTGAAGGACAGGGTATAGGCGAGCAGTACTTC

J: TRBJ2-3
V: TRBV6-1
D: TRBD2
size: .
CDR3: CASSAGLAGGEDTQYF
DNA: TGTGCCAGCAGTGCCGGACTAGCGGGGGGAGAAGATACGCAGTATTTT

J: TRBJ1-1
V: TRBV29-1
D: TRBD1
size: .
CDR3: CSDKTGGVEAFF
DNA: TGCAGCGATAAGACAGGGGGAGTTGAAGCTTTCTTT

J: TRBJ2-1
V: TRBV15
D: .
size: .
CDR3: CATSRSGQRRFF
DNA: TGTGCCACCAGCAGATCTGGACAGCGTAGGTTCTTC

J: TRBJ1-5
V: TRBV27
D: .
size: .
CDR3: CASSLTSEEGSNQPQHF
DNA: TGTGCCAGCAGTTTAACATCTGAAGAGGGTAGCAATCAGCCCCAGCATTTT

J: TRBJ1-4
V: TRBV6-6
D: .
size: .
CDR3: CASSYDGNEKLFF
DNA: TGTGCCAGCAGTTATGACGGAAATGAAAAACTGTTTTTT

J: TRBJ1-2
V: TRBV28
D: .
size: once
CDR3: CASSLWQLYGYTF
DNA: TGTGCCAGCAGTTTGTGGCAACTATATGGCTACACCTTC

J: TRBJ2-3
V: TRBV6-5
D: TRBD2
size: .
CDR3: CASRLAGADTQYF
DNA: TGTGCCAGCAGACTAGCGGGAGCAGATACGCAGTATTTT

J: TRBJ2-3
V: TRBV5-1
D: TRBD2
size: .
CDR3: CASSSEGGSAQYF
DNA: TGCGCCAGCAGCTCGGAGGGCGGGAGTGCGCAGTATTTT

J: TRBJ1-5
V: TRBV5-1
D: .
size: .
CDR3: CASSLVGGMEPQHF
DNA: TGCGCCAGCAGCCTGGTGGGGGGGATGGAGCCCCAGCATTTT

J: TRBJ1-3
V: TRBV30
D: .
size: .
CDR3: CAWTAGAAGNTIYF
DNA: TGTGCCTGGACGGCAGGGGCTGCTGGAAACACCATATATTTT

J: TRBJ2-5
V: TRBV10-3
D: TRBD2
size: .
CDR3: CAISESASGGSQETQYF
DNA: TGTGCCATCAGTGAGTCGGCTAGCGGGGGGTCCCAAGAGACCCAGTACTTC

J: TRBJ1-2
V: TRBV30
D: TRBD1
size: .
CDR3: CAGTGTGTYGYTF
DNA: TGTGCCGGGACCGGGACAGGGACATACGGCTACACCTTC

J: TRBJ2-5
V: TRBV5-1
D: .
size: .
CDR3: CASSLEGGQSKETQYF
DNA: TGCGCCAGCAGCTTGGAGGGCGGACAGTCGAAAGAGACCCAGTACTTC

J: TRBJ2-2
V: TRBV6-5
D: .
size: .
CDR3: CASSYGGTGELFF
DNA: TGTGCCAGCAGTTACGGGGGCACCGGGGAGCTGTTTTTT